The sequence of this T cell receptor beta chain was determined in a study of memory CD4+ T cells and cytomegalovirus serostatus. Single viable CD3+CD4+CD8-CD45RO+ cells were sorted as the memory CD4+ T cells. Turning to this clone: Antigen specificity is unknown.

The CDR3 has 13 residues. The V gene's germline CDR1 is SNHLY and CDR2 FYNNEI. With 2 bases removed from V and 9 bases from J, the gap between germline ends came to 14 bases. Whole-study findings and limits: Repertoires predicted CMV serostatus with median bootstrapped AUC of roughly 0.95. CD4+ memory repertoires contained about two fifths of the 164 reported CMV TCRbeta sequences.

Sequencing was performed with immunoSEQ multiplex PCR; in TCRdb, only in-frame clones are kept and a portion is missing. The sample has 55,000 to 60,000 clones, approximately 78% seen once. The chain recombines TRBV2 with TRBJ2-7; D gene ambiguous. This TCR derives from an adult in good health and CMV-seronegative. The specimen was memory CD4+ T cells from blood. In DNA form, the CDR3 reads TGTGCCAGCAGTGAATCGGGCCTCAGAGGGCAGTACTTC. Translated: CASSESGLRGQYF.